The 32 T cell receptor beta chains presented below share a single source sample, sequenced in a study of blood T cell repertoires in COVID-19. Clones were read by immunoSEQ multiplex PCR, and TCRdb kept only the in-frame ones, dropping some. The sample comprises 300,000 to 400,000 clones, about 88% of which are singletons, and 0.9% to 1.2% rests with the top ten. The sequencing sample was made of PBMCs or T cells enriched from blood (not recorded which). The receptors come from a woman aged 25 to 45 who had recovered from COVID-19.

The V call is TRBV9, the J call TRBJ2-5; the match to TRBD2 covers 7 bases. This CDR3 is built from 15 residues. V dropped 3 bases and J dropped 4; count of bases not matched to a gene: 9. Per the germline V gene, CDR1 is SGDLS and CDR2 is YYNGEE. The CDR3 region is CASSAQTSFAETQYF. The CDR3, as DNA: TGTGCCAGCAGCGCCCAGACTAGCTTTGCAGAGACCCAGTACTTC.

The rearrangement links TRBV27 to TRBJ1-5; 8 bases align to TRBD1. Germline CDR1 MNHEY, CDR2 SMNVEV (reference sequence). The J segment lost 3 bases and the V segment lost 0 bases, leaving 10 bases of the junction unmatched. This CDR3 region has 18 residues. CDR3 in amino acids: CASSLSSPVGQDNQPQHF. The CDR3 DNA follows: TGTGCCAGCAGTTTATCGTCCCCCGTGGGACAGGACAATCAGCCCCAGCATTTT.

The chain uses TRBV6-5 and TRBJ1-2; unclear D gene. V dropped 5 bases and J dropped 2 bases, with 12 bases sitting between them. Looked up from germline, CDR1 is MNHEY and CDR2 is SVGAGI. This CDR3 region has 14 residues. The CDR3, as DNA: TGTGCCAGCAGTCCGGACGGCGGGAACTATGGCTACACCTTC. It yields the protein CASSPDGGNYGYTF.

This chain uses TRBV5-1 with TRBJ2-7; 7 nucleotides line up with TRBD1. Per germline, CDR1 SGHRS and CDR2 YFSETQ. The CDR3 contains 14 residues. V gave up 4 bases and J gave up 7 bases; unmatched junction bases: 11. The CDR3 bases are TGCGCCAGCAGCGCCGGACAGGCCCCCTGGGAGCAGTACTTC. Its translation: CASSAGQAPWEQYF.

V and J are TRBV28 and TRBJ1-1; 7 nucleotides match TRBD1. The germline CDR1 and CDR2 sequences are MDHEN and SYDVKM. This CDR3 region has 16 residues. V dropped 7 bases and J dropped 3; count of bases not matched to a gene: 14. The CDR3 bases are TGTGCCAGCATGGTAGTTCCCGGTCAGGGGGACACTGAAGCTTTCTTT. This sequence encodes CASMVVPGQGDTEAFF.

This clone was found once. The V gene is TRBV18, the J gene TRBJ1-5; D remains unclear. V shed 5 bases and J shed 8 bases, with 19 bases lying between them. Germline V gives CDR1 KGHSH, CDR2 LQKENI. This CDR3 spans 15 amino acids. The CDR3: CASSVRGGPAEPQHF. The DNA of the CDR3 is TGTGCCAGCTCAGTTCGTGGCGGGCCGGCGGAGCCCCAGCATTTT.

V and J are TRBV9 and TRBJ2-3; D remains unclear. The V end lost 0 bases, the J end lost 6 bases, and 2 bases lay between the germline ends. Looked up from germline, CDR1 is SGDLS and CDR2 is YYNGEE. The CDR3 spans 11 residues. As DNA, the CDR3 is TGTGCCAGCAGCGTAGCGGATACGCAGTATTTT. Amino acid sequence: CASSVADTQYF.

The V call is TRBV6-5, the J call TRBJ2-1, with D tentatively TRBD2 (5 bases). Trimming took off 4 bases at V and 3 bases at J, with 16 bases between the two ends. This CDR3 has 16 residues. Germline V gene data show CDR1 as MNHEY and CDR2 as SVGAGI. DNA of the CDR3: TGTGCCAGCAGTTCTCTCCTAGGCGCGGGCTACAATGAGCAGTTCTTC. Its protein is CASSSLLGAGYNEQFF.

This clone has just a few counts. The CDR3 region is CATRPMEGWNNEQFF. The CDR3 DNA reads TGTGCCACCCGCCCCATGGAGGGCTGGAACAATGAGCAGTTCTTC. The chain uses TRBV14 and TRBJ2-1, with D perhaps TRBD2 (6 bases). This CDR3 comprises 15 residues. Trimming cost V 10 bases and J 5 bases, with 21 bases left between them. Germline V gene sequence: CDR1 SGHDN, CDR2 FVKESK. The full variable domain, rest sourced from reference TRBV14 and TRBJ2-1, is EAGVTQFPSHSVIEKGQTVTLRCDPISGHDNLYWYRRVMGKEIKFLLHFVKESKQDESGMPNNRFLAERTGGTYSTLKVQPAELEDSGVYFCATRPMEGWNNEQFFGPGTRLTVL.

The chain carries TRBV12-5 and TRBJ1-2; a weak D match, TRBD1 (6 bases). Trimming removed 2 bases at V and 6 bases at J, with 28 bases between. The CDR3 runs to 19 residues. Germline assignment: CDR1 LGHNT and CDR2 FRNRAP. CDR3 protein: CASGLIIGRRNRDDHGYTF. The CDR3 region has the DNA TGTGCTAGTGGTTTGATAATCGGTCGACGGAACAGGGATGATCATGGCTACACCTTC.

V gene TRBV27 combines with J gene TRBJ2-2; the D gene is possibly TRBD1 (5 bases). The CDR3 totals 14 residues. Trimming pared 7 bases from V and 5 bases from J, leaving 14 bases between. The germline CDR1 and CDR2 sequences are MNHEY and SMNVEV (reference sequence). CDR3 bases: TGTGCCAGCACCAAGACAGAAAATACCGGGGAGCTGTTTTTT. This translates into CASTKTENTGELFF.

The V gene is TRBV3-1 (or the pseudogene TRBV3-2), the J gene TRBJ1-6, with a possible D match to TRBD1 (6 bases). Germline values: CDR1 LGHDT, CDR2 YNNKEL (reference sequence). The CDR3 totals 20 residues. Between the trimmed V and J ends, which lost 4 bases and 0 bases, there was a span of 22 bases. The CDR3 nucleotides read TGTGCCAGCAGCCCCGGAGCCACCAGGACAGCTAGCTCCTATAATTCACCCCTCCACTTT. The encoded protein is CASSPGATRTASSYNSPLHF.

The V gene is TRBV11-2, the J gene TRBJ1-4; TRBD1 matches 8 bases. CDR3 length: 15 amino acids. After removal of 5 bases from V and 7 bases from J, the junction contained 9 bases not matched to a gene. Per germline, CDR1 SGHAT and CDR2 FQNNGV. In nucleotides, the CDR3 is TGTGCCAGCAGCCCCGGGGACAGGTATCGTGAAAAACTGTTTTTT. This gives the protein CASSPGDRYREKLFF.

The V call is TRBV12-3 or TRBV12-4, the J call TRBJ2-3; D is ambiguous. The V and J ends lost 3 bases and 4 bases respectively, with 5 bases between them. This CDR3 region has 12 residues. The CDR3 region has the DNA TGTGCCAGCAGTTTGTCATCAGATACGCAGTATTTT. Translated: CASSLSSDTQYF.

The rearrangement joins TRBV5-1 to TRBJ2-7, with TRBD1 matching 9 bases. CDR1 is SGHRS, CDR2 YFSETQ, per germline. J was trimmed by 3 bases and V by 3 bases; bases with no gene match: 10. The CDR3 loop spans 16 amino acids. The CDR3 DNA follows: TGCGCCAGCAGCTCCGGCGCGGGACAGGGCGTCTACGAGCAGTACTTC. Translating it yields CASSSGAGQGVYEQYF. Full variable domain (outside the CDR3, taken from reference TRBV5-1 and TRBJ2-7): KAGVTQTPRYLIKTRGQQVTLSCSPISGHRSVSWYQQTPGQGLQFLFEYFSETQRNKGNFPGRFSGRQFSNSRSEMNVSTLELGDSALYLCASSSGAGQGVYEQYFGPGTRLTVT.

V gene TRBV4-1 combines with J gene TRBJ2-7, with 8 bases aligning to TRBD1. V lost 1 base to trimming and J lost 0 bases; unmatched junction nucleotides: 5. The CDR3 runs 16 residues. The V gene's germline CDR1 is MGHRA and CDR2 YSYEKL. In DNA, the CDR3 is TGCGCCAGCAGCCAAGTTAGCACAGGGGGCTCCTACGAGCAGTACTTC. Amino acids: CASSQVSTGGSYEQYF.

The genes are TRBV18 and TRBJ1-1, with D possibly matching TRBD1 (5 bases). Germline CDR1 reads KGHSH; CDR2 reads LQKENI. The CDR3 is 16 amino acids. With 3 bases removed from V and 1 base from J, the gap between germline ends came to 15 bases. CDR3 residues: CASSPAGGIGNTEAFF. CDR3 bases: TGTGCCAGCTCACCCGCGGGGGGAATAGGGAACACTGAAGCTTTCTTT.

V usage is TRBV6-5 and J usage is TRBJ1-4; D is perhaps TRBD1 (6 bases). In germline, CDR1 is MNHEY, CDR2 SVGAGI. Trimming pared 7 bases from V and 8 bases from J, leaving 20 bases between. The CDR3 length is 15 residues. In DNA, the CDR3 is TGTGCCAGCACTTCAGGGGTCTTGGTTGGAGAAAAACTGTTTTTT. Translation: CASTSGVLVGEKLFF.

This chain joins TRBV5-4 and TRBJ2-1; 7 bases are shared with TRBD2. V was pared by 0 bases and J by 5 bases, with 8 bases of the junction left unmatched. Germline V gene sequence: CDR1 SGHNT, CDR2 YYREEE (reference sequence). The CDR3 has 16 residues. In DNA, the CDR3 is TGTGCCAGCAGCTTGGGACAGCGGGGATCTCACAATGAGCAGTTCTTC. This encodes CASSLGQRGSHNEQFF.

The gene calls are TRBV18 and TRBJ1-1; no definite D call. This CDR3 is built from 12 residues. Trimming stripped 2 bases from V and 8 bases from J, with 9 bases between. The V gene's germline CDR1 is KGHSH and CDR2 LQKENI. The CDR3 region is CASSPIETEAFF. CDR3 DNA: TGTGCCAGCTCACCAATAGAGACAGAAGCTTTCTTT.

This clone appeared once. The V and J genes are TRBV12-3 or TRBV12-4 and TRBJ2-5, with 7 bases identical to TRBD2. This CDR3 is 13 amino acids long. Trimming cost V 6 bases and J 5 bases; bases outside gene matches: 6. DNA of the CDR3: TGTGCCAGCAGCCTAACTAGCGTGGAGACCCAGTACTTC. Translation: CASSLTSVETQYF.

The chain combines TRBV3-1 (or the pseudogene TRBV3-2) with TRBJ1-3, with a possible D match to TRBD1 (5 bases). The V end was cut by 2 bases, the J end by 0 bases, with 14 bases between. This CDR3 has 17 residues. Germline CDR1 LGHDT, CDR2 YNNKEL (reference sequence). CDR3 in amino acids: CASSQRQGRGSGNTIYF. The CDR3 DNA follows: TGTGCCAGCAGCCAACGGCAGGGTAGGGGCTCTGGAAACACCATATATTTT.

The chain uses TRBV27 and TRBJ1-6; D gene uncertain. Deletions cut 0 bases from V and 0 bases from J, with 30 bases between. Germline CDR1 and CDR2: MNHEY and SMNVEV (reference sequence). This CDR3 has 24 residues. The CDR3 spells CASSLSGRPRVEKEYRSYNSPLHF. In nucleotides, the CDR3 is TGTGCCAGCAGTTTATCAGGCAGGCCGAGGGTTGAAAAGGAGTATCGCTCCTATAATTCACCCCTCCACTTT.

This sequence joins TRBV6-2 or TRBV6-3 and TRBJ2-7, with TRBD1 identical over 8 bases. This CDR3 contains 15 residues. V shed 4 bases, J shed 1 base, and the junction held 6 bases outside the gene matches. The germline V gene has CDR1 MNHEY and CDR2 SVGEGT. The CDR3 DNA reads TGTGCCAGCAGTTGGAGGCAGGGGGCGTCCTACGAGCAGTACTTC. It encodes CASSWRQGASYEQYF.

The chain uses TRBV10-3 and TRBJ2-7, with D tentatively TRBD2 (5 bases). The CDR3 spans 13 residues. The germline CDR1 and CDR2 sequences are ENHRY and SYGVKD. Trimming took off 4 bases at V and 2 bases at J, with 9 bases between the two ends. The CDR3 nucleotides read TGTGCCATCAGTGCGGGGAGCCCCTACGAGCAGTACTTC. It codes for CAISAGSPYEQYF.

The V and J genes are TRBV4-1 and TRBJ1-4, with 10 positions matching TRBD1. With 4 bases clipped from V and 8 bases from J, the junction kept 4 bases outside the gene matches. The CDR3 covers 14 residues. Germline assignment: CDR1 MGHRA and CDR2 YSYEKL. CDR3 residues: CASSRTGGNEKLFF. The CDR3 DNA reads TGCGCCAGCAGCCGGACAGGGGGAAACGAAAAACTGTTTTTT.

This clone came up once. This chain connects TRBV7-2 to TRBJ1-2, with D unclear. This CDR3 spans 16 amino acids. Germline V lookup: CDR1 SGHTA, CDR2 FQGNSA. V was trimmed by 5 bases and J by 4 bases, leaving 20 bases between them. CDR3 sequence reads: CASSPIGAGTSYGYTF. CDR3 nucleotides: TGTGCCAGCAGCCCCATCGGCGCGGGAACTAGCTATGGCTACACCTTC.

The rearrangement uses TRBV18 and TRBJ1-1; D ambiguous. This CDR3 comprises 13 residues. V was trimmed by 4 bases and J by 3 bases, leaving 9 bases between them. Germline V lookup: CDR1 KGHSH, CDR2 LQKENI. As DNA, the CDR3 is TGTGCCAGCTCACAAAAGTCGGACACTGAAGCTTTCTTT. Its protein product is CASSQKSDTEAFF.

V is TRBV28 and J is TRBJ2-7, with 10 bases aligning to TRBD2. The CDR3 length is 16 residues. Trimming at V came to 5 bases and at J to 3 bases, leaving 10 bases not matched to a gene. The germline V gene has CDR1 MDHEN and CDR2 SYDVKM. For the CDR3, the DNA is TGTGCCAGCAGTCCTACCAGCGGGGGGGGATACTACGAGCAGTACTTC. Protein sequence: CASSPTSGGGYYEQYF.

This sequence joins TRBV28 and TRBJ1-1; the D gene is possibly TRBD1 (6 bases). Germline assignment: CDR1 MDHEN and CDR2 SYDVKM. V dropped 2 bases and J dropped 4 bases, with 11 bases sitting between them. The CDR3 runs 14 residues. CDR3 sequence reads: CASSLPQGSTEAFF. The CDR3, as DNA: TGTGCCAGCAGTTTACCCCAGGGGAGCACTGAAGCTTTCTTT.

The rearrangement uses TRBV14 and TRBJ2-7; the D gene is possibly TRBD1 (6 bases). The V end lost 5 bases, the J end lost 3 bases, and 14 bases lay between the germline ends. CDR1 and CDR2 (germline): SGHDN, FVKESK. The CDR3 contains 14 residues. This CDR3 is CASSKQGAHYEQYF. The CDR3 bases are TGTGCCAGCAGCAAACAGGGTGCCCACTACGAGCAGTACTTC.

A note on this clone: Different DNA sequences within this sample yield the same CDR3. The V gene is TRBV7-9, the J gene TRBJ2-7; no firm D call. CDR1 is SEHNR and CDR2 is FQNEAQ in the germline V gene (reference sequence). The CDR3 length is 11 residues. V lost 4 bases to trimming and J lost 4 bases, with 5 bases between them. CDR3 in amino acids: CASSSVYEQYF. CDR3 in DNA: TGTGCCAGCAGCTCAGTTTACGAGCAGTACTTC.